The T cell receptor (beta chain) described here comes from a study of vaccination effects on CD4 cells after COVID-19. ViraFEST assay sequencing came after antigen-specific CD4+ T cells were expanded with viral peptide pools. It was after around eleven days of culture that CD4+ T cells were isolated. Nucleocapsid antibodies stayed negative before and after vaccination, showing no earlier SARS-CoV-2 infection. Each well held about 2 million PBMC cultured with 7.5 to 10 ug/ml peptides and around 11 IU/ml IL-2. Days 3 and 7 saw half the medium replaced with IL-2 medium. Profiling relied on immunoSEQ multiplex PCR, and the TCRdb table lists in-frame clones only, not all of them. The table has roughly 20,000 clones, 65% to 85% seen once. Points on this clone: Its antigen is as yet unknown.

This receptor was obtained from a human donor who received a COVID-19 vaccine. The sequences come from CD4+ T cells from PBMCs cultured with HCoV-NL63 spike peptides, collected before COVID-19 vaccination.

The CDR3, as DNA: TGTGCCAGCTCACCCACAGGGTATGAGGGCTACACCTTC. Translated: CASSPTGYEGYTF. V and J are TRBV18 and TRBJ1-2, with D tentatively TRBD1 (6 bases). This CDR3 region has 13 residues. The V and J ends lost 3 bases and 8 bases respectively, with 13 bases between them. Germline lookup yields CDR1 KGHSH and CDR2 LQKENI. The full variable domain, its missing parts supplied by reference TRBV18 and TRBJ1-2, is NAGVMQNPRHLVRRRGQEARLRCSPMKGHSHVYWYRQLPEEGLKFMVYLQKENIIDESGMPKERFSAEFPKEGPSILRIQQVVRGDSAAYFCASSPTGYEGYTFGSGTRLTVV.